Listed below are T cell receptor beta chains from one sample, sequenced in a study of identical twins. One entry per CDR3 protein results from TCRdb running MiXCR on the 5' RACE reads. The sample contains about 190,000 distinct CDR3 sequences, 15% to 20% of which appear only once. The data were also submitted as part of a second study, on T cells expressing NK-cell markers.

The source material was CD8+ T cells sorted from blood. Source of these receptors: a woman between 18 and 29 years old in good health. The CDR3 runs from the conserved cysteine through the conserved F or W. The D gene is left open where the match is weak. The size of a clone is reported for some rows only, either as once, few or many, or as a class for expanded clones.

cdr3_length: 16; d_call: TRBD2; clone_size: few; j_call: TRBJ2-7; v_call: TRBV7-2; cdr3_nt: TGTGCCAGCAGCCCCCCTTCGAGCGGGAGCGTCGACGAGCAGTACTTC; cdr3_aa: CASSPPSSGSVDEQYF
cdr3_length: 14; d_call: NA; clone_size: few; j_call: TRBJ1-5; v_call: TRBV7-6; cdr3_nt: TGTGCCAGCAGCATCGGGGCCAAAAATCAGCCCCAGCATTTT; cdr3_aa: CASSIGAKNQPQHF
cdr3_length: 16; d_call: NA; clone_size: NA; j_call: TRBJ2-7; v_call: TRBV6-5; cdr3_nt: TGTGCCAGCAGTTACTCGAATAGCGCGAACTCCTACGAGCAGTACTTC; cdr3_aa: CASSYSNSANSYEQYF
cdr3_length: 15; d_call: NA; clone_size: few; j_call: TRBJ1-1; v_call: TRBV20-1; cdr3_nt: TGCAGTGCTAGAAACCTCCGGGACCCTGCCACTGAAGCTTTCTTT; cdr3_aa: CSARNLRDPATEAFF
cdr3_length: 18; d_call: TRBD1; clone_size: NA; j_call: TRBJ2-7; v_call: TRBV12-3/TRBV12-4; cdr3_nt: TGTGCCAGCAGTACCCGGGACAGGGCTGTCCCTGGATCCTACGAGCAGTACTTC; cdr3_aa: CASSTRDRAVPGSYEQYF
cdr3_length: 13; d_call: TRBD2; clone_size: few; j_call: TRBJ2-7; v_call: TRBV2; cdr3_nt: TGTGCCAGCAGTCCTTCTAGCGGCTACGAGCAGTACTTC; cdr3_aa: CASSPSSGYEQYF
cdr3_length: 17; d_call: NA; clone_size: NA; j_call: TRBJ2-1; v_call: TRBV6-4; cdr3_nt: TGTGCCAGCAGTGACTCGTGGGGGACCCGGGGCTACAATGAGCAGTTCTTC; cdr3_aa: CASSDSWGTRGYNEQFF
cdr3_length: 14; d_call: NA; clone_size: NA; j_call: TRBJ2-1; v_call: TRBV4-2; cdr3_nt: TGTGCCAGCAGCCAAGATCTTGCAGTCCATGAGCAGTTCTTC; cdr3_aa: CASSQDLAVHEQFF
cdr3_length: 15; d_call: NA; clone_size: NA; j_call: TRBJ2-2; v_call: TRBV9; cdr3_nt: TGTGCCAGCAGCGTAGCCGCGGGGTCGGCCGGGGAGCTGTTTTTT; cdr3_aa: CASSVAAGSAGELFF
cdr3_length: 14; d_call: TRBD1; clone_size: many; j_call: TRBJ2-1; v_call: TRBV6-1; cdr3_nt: TGTGCCAGCAGTGGGACAGGGACGGACAATGAGCAGTTCTTC; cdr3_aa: CASSGTGTDNEQFF
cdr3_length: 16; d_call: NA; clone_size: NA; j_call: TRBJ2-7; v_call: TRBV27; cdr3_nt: TGTGCCAGCGGCCCTAGACAGACGATCAAAGCCTACGAGCAGTACTTC; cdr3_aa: CASGPRQTIKAYEQYF
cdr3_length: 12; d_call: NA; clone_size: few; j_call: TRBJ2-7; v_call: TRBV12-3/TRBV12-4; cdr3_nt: TGTGCCAGCAGTATGACCTTCTACGAGCAGTACTTC; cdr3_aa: CASSMTFYEQYF
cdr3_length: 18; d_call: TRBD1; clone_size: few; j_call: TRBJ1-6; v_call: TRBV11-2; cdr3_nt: TGTGCCAGCAGCAAGAACAGGGGGCTCTTTCGGCATTGGTCACCCCTCCACTTT; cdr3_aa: CASSKNRGLFRHWSPLHF
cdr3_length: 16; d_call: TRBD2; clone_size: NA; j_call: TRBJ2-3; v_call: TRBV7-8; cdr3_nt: TGTGCCAGCAGCCGTCCGGGGGGGCTCAGCACAGATACGCAGTATTTT; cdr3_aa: CASSRPGGLSTDTQYF
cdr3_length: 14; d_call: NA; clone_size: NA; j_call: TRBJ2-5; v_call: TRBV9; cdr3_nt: TGTGCCAGCTTTGAGGGGTCAGTGGGGGAGACCCAGTACTTC; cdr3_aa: CASFEGSVGETQYF
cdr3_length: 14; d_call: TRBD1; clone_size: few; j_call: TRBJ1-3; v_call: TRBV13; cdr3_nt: TGTGCCAGCAGCGACCGGGACAGGGTTAACACCATATATTTT; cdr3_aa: CASSDRDRVNTIYF
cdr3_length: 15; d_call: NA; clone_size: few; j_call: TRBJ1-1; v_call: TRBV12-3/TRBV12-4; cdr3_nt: TGTGCCAGCAGAGGGTTGGGCCGGGGAAGGTCTGAAGCTTTCTTT; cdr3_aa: CASRGLGRGRSEAFF
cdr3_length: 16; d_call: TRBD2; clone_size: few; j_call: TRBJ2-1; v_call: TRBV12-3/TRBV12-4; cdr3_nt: TGTGCCAGCAGTCGGGGACTAGCGGGGCTAAACAATGAGCAGTTCTTC; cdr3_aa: CASSRGLAGLNNEQFF
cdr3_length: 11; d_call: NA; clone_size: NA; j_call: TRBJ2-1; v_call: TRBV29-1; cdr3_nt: TGCAGCTTTCCGCTCTACAATGAGCAGTTCTTC; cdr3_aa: CSFPLYNEQFF
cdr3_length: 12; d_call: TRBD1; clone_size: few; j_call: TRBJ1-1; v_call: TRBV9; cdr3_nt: TGTGCCAGCAGCTCACGGACAGGGGGAGCTTTCTTT; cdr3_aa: CASSSRTGGAFF
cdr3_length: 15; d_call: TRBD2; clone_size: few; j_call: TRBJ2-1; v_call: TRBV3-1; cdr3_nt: TGTGCCAGCAGCCAAGATAGGCGGGGGAGGTATGAGCAGTTCTTC; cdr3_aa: CASSQDRRGRYEQFF
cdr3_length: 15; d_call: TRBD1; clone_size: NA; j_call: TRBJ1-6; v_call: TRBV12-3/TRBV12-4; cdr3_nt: TGTGCCAGCAGTCCCGGGACAGCCTATAATTCACCCCTCCACTTT; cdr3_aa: CASSPGTAYNSPLHF
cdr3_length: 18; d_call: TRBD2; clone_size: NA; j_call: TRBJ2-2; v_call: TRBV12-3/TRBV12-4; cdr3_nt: TGTGCCAGCAGTTACTCCGCGACGGTCTCGGGGGGCACCGGGGAGCTGTTTTTT; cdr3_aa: CASSYSATVSGGTGELFF
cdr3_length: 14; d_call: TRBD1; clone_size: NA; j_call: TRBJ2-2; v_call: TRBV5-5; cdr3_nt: TGTGCCAGCAGCTGGGCAGGGGGAACCGGGGAGCTGTTTTTT; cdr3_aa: CASSWAGGTGELFF
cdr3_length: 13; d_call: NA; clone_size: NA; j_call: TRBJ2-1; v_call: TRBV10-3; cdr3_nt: TGTGCCGCGGGGATTCGGTCCTACAATGAGCAGTTCTTC; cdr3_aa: CAAGIRSYNEQFF
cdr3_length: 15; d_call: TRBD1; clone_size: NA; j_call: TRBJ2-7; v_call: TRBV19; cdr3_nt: TGTGCCAGTAGTGCCGGGACAGGGTCTCACTACGAGCAGTACTTC; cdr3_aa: CASSAGTGSHYEQYF
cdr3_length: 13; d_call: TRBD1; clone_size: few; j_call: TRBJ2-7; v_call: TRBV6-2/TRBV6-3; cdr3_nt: TGTGCCAGCAGCAGGGACAGCCCCTACGAGCAGTACTTC; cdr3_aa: CASSRDSPYEQYF
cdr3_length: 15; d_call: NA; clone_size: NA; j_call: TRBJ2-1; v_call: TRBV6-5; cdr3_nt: TGTGCCAGCAGTTATGGTATCGCCCTTGAGGGTGAGCAGTTCTTC; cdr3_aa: CASSYGIALEGEQFF
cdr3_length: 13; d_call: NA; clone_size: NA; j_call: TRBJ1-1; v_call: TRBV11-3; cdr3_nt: TGTGCCAGCAGCTTAGACAGCAACACTGAAGCTTTCTTT; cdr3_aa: CASSLDSNTEAFF
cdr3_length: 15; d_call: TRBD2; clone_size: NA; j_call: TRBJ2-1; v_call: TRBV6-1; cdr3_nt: TGTGCCAGCAGTCCTAGCGGGAGGATCTACAATGAGCAGTTCTTC; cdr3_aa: CASSPSGRIYNEQFF
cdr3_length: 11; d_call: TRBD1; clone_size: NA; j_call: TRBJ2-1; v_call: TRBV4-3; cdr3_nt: TGCGCCACCATGGACAGGGCTGAGCAGTTCTTC; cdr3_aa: CATMDRAEQFF
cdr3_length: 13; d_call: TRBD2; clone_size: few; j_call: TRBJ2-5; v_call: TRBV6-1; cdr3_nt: TGTGCCAGCAGCCCCAGGGAGGGAGAGACCCAGTACTTC; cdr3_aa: CASSPREGETQYF
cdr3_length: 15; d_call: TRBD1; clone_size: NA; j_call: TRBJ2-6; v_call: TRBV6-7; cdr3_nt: TGTGCCAGCACTCCGGGACAGACTGGGGCCAACGTCCTGACTTTC; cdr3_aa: CASTPGQTGANVLTF
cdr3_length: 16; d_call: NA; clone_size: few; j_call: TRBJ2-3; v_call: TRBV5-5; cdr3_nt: TGTGCCAGCAGCTACCGGGGGCTAGCGGACACAGATACGCAGTATTTT; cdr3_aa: CASSYRGLADTDTQYF
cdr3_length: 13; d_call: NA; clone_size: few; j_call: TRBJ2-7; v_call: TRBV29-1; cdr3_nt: TGCAGCGCATCCGGGACGGCCTCCTACGAGCAGTACTTC; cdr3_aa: CSASGTASYEQYF
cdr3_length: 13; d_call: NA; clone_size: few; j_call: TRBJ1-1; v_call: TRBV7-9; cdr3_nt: TGTGCCAGCAGCTCCTCAGAGGATACTGAAGCTTTCTTT; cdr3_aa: CASSSSEDTEAFF
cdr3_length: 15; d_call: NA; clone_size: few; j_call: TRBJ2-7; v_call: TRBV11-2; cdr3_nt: TGTGCCAGCAGGCCTACCAGGGACACCCAGCGCGAGCAGTACTTC; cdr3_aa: CASRPTRDTQREQYF
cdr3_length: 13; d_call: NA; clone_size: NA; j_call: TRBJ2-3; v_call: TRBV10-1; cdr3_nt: TGCGCCAGCAGTCTAAAGGAGACAGATACGCAGTATTTT; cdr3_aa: CASSLKETDTQYF
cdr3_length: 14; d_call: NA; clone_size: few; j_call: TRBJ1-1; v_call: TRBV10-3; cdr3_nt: TGTGCCATCAGGAGGCTTGGGGATAACACTGAAGCTTTCTTT; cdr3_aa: CAIRRLGDNTEAFF
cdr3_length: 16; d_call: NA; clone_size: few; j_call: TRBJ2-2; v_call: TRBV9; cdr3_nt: TGTGCCAGCAGCGTAGTCCCAGGGCCGGTCACCGGGGAGCTGTTTTTT; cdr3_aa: CASSVVPGPVTGELFF
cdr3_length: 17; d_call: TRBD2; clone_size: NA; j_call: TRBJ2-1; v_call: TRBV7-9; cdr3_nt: TGTGCCAGCAGCTTAGGACGAGTAGCGGGACTCTACAATGAGCAGTTCTTC; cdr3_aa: CASSLGRVAGLYNEQFF
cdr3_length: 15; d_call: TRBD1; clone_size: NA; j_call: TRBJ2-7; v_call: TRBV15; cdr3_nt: TGTGCCACCAGCAGCCGGGACAGAGGATCCTACGAGCAGTACTTC; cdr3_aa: CATSSRDRGSYEQYF
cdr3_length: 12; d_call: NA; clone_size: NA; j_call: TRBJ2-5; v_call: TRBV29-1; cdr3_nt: TGCAGCGTTGTTTTATCCCGGGAGACCCAGTACTTC; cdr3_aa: CSVVLSRETQYF
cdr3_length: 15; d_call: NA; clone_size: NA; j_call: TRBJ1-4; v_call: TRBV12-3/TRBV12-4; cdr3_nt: TGTGCCAGCACCCCCGCCTCCGGTAGGAATGAAAAACTGTTTTTT; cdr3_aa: CASTPASGRNEKLFF
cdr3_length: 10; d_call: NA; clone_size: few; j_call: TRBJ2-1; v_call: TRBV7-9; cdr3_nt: TGTGCCTCCTACAACAATGAGCAGTTCTTC; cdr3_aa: CASYNNEQFF
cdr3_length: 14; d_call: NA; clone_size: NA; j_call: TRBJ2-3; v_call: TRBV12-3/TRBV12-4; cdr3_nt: TGTGCCAGCACCTTTACAGGGTCCCCGGATACGCAGTATTTT; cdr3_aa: CASTFTGSPDTQYF
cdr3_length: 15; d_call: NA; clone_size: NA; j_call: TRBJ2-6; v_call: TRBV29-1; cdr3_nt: TGCAGCGTCGACGGGGGACCCTCTGGGGCCAACGTCCTGACTTTC; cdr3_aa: CSVDGGPSGANVLTF
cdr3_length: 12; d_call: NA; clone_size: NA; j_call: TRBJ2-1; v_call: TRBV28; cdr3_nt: TGTGCCAGCAGTTTCCAGGGAAATGAGCAGTTCTTC; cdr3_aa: CASSFQGNEQFF
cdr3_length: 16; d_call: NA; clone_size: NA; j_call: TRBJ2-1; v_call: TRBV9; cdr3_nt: TGTGCCAGCAGCGCCCAGGGGCGCCCCTCCTACAATGAGCAGTTCTTC; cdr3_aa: CASSAQGRPSYNEQFF
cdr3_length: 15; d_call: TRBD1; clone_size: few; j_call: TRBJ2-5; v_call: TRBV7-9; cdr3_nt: TGTGCCAGCAGCTCGGGACAGCAAACCCAAGAGACCCAGTACTTC; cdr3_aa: CASSSGQQTQETQYF
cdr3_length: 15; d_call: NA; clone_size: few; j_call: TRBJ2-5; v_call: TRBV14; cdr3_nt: TGTGCCAGCAGCCAAGGGTCAGAGACGCAAGAGACCCAGTACTTC; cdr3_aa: CASSQGSETQETQYF
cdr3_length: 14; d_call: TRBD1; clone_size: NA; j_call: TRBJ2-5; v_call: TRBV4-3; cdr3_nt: TGCGCCAGCAGCCGAGACAGGGGGCGAGAGACCCAGTACTTC; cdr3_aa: CASSRDRGRETQYF
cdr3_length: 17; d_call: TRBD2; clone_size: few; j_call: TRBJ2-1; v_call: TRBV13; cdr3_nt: TGTGCCAGCAGCTTAGTAGCGGGGGGCCTCTCCCCCGGGGTGCAGTTCTTC; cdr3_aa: CASSLVAGGLSPGVQFF
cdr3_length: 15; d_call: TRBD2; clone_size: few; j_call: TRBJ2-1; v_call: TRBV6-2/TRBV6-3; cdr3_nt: TGTGCCAGCACTTCTAGCGGGAGCGTAAGGAATGAGCAGTTCTTC; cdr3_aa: CASTSSGSVRNEQFF